These 27 T cell receptor beta chains came from one sample sequenced in a study of T cell responses to AZD1222 COVID-19 vaccine. Some clones are missing from TCRdb's copy, which holds only in-frame ones; the method was immunoSEQ multiplex PCR. The sample yields around 120,000 clones, around 88% seen once. Sequenced material: peripheral blood, taken on day 0 of AZD1222 vaccination. The receptors originated from an adult in good health.

The J gene is TRBJ2-7, the V gene TRBV14; D unresolved. V was pared by 1 base and J by 6 bases, with 4 bases between. CDR1 and CDR2 from the germline V gene are SGHDN and FVKESK. The CDR3 is 11 residues long. The CDR3 reads CASSQGLEQYF. DNA for the CDR3: TGTGCCAGCAGCCAAGGCCTCGAGCAGTACTTC. Full variable domain (rest looked up from reference TRBV14 and TRBJ2-7): EAGVTQFPSHSVIEKGQTVTLRCDPISGHDNLYWYRRVMGKEIKFLLHFVKESKQDESGMPNNRFLAERTGGTYSTLKVQPAELEDSGVYFCASSQGLEQYFGPGTRLTVT.

The rearrangement joins TRBV10-3 to TRBJ1-4, with unresolved D. CDR1 is ENHRY, CDR2 SYGVKD, per germline. V dropped 0 bases and J dropped 0 bases, with 8 bases sitting between them. This CDR3 has 16 residues. The CDR3 here is CAISESSGSTNEKLFF. In DNA, the CDR3 is TGTGCCATCAGTGAGTCCAGCGGGTCAACTAATGAAAAACTGTTTTTT.

V and J are TRBV6-2 or TRBV6-3 and TRBJ2-2; D not certain. V shed 5 bases and J shed 1 base, with 8 bases lying between them. Germline CDR1 MNHEY, CDR2 SVGEGT. The CDR3 covers 14 residues. CDR3 sequence (DNA): TGTGCCAGCAGTACCGGTGGGAACACCGGGGAGCTGTTTTTT. This sequence encodes CASSTGGNTGELFF.

The chain recombines TRBV19 with TRBJ1-5, with 8 bases lining up with TRBD1. There are 18 residues in the CDR3. Germline assignment: CDR1 LNHDA and CDR2 SQIVND (reference sequence). Trimming took 2 bases from V and 5 from J; bases not matched to a gene: 14. The CDR3 coding sequence is TGTGCCAGTAGTATAAGGGGGCCGAGACAGGGGCTGCATCAGCCCCAGCATTTT. Its translation is CASSIRGPRQGLHQPQHF. Based on the CDR3 plus reference TRBV19 and TRBJ1-5, the full variable domain is DGGITQSPKYLFRKEGQNVTLSCEQNLNHDAMYWYRQDPGQGLRLIYYSQIVNDFQKGDIAEGYSVSREKKESFPLTVTSAQKNPTAFYLCASSIRGPRQGLHQPQHFGDGTRLSIL.

This clone was observed once. The chain links TRBV12-3 or TRBV12-4 to TRBJ1-2; 7 bases are shared with TRBD1. With 6 bases clipped from V and 10 bases from J, the junction kept 5 bases outside the gene matches. CDR3 length: 11 amino acids. The CDR3 loop reads CASSYGQAYTF. The CDR3 region has the DNA TGTGCCAGCAGCTACGGACAGGCCTACACCTTC.

The V and J genes are TRBV7-2 and TRBJ1-2; perhaps TRBD1 as D (5 bases). Germline V gene lookup returns CDR1 SGHTA and CDR2 FQGNSA. This CDR3 comprises 15 residues. V dropped 2 bases and J dropped 7 bases, with 17 bases sitting between them. The CDR3 DNA reads TGTGCCAGCAGCTTAAGAGGTCGGGGGGACGGTGGCTACACCTTC. Translation gives CASSLRGRGDGGYTF. Full variable domain (rest looked up from reference TRBV7-2 and TRBJ1-2): GAGVSQSPSNKVTEKGKDVELRCDPISGHTALYWYRQSLGQGLEFLIYFQGNSAPDKSGLPSDRFSAERTGGSVSTLTIQRTQQEDSAVYLCASSLRGRGDGGYTFGSGTRLTVV.

J is TRBJ2-7 and V is TRBV5-4; TRBD1 aligns across 8 bases. Trimming at V came to 4 bases and at J to 0 bases, leaving 3 bases not matched to a gene. CDR1 and CDR2 from the germline V gene are SGHNT and YYREEE (reference sequence). This CDR3 comprises 14 residues. This chain's CDR3 is CASSPGQGSYEQYF. The CDR3 DNA sequence: TGTGCCAGCAGCCCTGGACAGGGCTCCTACGAGCAGTACTTC.

This clone was counted a few times. This chain links TRBV6-6 with TRBJ2-5; no reliable D call. This CDR3 region has 13 residues. Germline V CDR1 and CDR2: MNHNY, SVGAGI (reference sequence). The ends were cut back, 0 bases at V and 5 bases at J, with 7 bases in the middle. CDR3 sequence: CASSYSIVETQYF. CDR3 DNA sequence: TGTGCCAGCAGTTACTCGATTGTCGAGACCCAGTACTTC.

A note on this clone: This CDR3 is missing its conserved last phenylalanine or tryptophan, likely due to a read error. The limits of the CDR3 on the DNA are not certain, so only TCRdb's listed CDR3 is given. This sequence joins TRBV18 and TRBJ2-7; no DNA check was done on the table's D call, TRBD1. The CDR3 length equals 9 residues, ends included. Per the germline V gene, CDR1 is KGHSH and CDR2 is LQKENI. CDR3 amino acids: CASSPGADL.

The chain links TRBV10-3 to TRBJ1-2; no clear D. Per the germline V gene, CDR1 is ENHRY and CDR2 is SYGVKD. V dropped 11 bases and J dropped 5 bases, with 12 bases sitting between them. CDR3 size: 11 residues. CDR3 sequence (DNA): TGTGCCTTTTACAGTGATTATGGCTACACCTTC. Its translation: CAFYSDYGYTF.

The V gene is TRBV10-2, the J gene TRBJ1-5; TRBD1 is a possible D gene (6 bases). CDR1 and CDR2 from the germline V gene are WSHSY and SAAADI. This CDR3 is built from 17 residues. The V and J ends lost 0 bases and 10 bases respectively, with 22 bases between them. CDR3 residues: CASSESSGGLQGRPQHF. For the CDR3, the DNA is TGCGCCAGCAGTGAGTCGTCGGGCGGGTTACAGGGTAGACCCCAGCATTTT.

CDR3 nucleotides: TGCAGGGCAGGGCAGAGTTATGGCTACACCTTC. Its translation: CRAGQSYGYTF. This chain joins TRBV20-1 and TRBJ1-2, with D possibly being TRBD1 (5 bases). CDR3 length: 11 amino acids. Germline-derived CDR1 and CDR2 are DFQATT and SNEGSKA (reference sequence).

CDR3 in amino acids: CASSRGLINYGYTF. The CDR3 nucleotides are TGTGCCAGCAGCCGGGGACTGATTAACTATGGCTACACCTTC. This chain uses TRBV6-5 with TRBJ1-2, with D possibly matching TRBD1 (5 bases). Germline assignment: CDR1 MNHEY and CDR2 SVGAGI. Trimming pared 6 bases from V and 1 base from J, leaving 12 bases between. The length of the CDR3 is 14 residues.

The rearrangement links TRBV6-2 or TRBV6-3 to TRBJ2-7, with 15 bases lining up with TRBD2. The CDR3 extends over 18 amino acids. Trimming removed 6 bases from V and 7 bases from J; junction bases left unmatched: 16. Germline V CDR1 and CDR2: MNHEY, SVGEGT. The chain's CDR3 is CASSPDTGLAGGPREQYF. The CDR3 coding sequence is TGTGCCAGCAGCCCCGACACAGGACTAGCGGGGGGGCCGAGAGAGCAGTACTTC.

The chain couples TRBV6-5 to TRBJ2-3; D is unresolved. Looked up from germline, CDR1 is MNHEY and CDR2 is SVGAGI. This CDR3 has 16 residues. The V end was cut by 2 bases, the J end by 5 bases, with 17 bases between. The CDR3: CASSYPRTFKRDTQYF. The DNA for the CDR3 is TGTGCCAGCAGTTACCCTAGGACCTTTAAGAGAGATACGCAGTATTTT.

V gene TRBV4-3 combines with J gene TRBJ1-2; D is possibly TRBD1 (6 bases). The CDR3 is 16 amino acids. The germline CDR1 and CDR2 sequences are LGHNA and YSLEER. With 0 bases removed from V and 0 bases from J, the gap between germline ends came to 11 bases. The CDR3 loop reads CASSQDIGGTNYGYTF. CDR3 sequence (DNA): TGCGCCAGCAGCCAAGATATTGGGGGCACTAACTATGGCTACACCTTC.

This rearrangement joins TRBV10-3 to TRBJ2-3, with 8 nucleotides matching TRBD2. The germline V gene has CDR1 ENHRY and CDR2 SYGVKD. J was trimmed by 3 bases and V by 8 bases; bases with no gene match: 4. This CDR3 spans 13 amino acids. CDR3 DNA: TGTGCCATCGGGGCGGGAGGTACAGATACGCAGTATTTT. Amino acids: CAIGAGGTDTQYF.

This clone showed up just once. The chain has TRBV5-1 and TRBJ2-7; 9 nucleotides agree with TRBD1. Per germline, CDR1 SGHRS and CDR2 YFSETQ. The V gene end was trimmed by 5 bases and the J gene end by 2 bases; junction bases not matched to a gene: 5. The CDR3 spans 14 residues. The CDR3 spells CASRGGTGTYEQYF. The CDR3 nucleotides read TGCGCCAGCAGGGGGGGGACAGGGACCTACGAGCAGTACTTC.

This clone appeared once. V gene TRBV28 combines with J gene TRBJ1-6; TRBD1 matches at 8 bases. This CDR3 contains 16 residues. Germline V gives CDR1 MDHEN, CDR2 SYDVKM. V lost 4 bases and J lost 5; bases outside the gene matches: 7. CDR3 bases: TGTGCCAGCAGTTACCCGACAGGGGCGAATAATTCACCCCTCCACTTT. Protein product: CASSYPTGANNSPLHF.

J is TRBJ1-5 and V is TRBV6-5; 7 bases align to TRBD1. Germline V gives CDR1 MNHEY, CDR2 SVGAGI. V shed 4 bases, J shed 1 base, and the junction held 4 bases outside the gene matches. The CDR3 is 15 amino acids. DNA for the CDR3: TGTGCCAGCAGTTCCCGACAGGGCAGCAATCAGCCCCAGCATTTT. This sequence encodes CASSSRQGSNQPQHF.

This sequence joins TRBV28 and TRBJ1-3; weak D call: TRBD1 (6 bases). Trimming cost V 6 bases and J 2 bases, with 14 bases left between them. Germline loops: CDR1 MDHEN, CDR2 SYDVKM. The CDR3 covers 15 residues. CDR3 DNA: TGTGCCAGCAGCACGGGAGGGGGGGCTGGAAACACCATATATTTT. It specifies CASSTGGGAGNTIYF.

The J gene is TRBJ2-7, the V gene TRBV19; D may be TRBD2 (5 bases). CDR1 and CDR2 from the germline V gene are LNHDA and SQIVND (reference sequence). This CDR3 comprises 16 residues. The V gene lost 0 bases and the J gene lost 2 bases, with 14 bases spanning the gap. Written as DNA, the CDR3 is TGTGCCAGTAGTATAGAGCGGGCAGCAGGCCCCTACGAGCAGTACTTC. Its protein is CASSIERAAGPYEQYF.

This rearrangement joins TRBV19 to TRBJ2-3, with D possibly matching TRBD2 (6 bases). The length of the CDR3 is 16 residues. CDR1 is LNHDA and CDR2 is SQIVND in the germline V gene (reference sequence). With 5 bases removed from V and 0 bases from J, the gap between germline ends came to 15 bases. CDR3 nucleotides: TGTGCCAGTAGTGGAGGGGTTCAACCTAGCACAGATACGCAGTATTTT. Its translation: CASSGGVQPSTDTQYF.

The V and J genes are TRBV20-1 and TRBJ1-5, with D perhaps TRBD1 (6 bases). Germline loops: CDR1 DFQATT, CDR2 SNEGSKA (reference sequence). The CDR3 is made up of 14 amino acids. V dropped 3 bases and J dropped 1 base, with 10 bases sitting between them. CDR3 nucleotides: TGCAGTGCTAGTGAAGGGGGAAGCAATCAGCCCCAGCATTTT. Encoded protein: CSASEGGSNQPQHF.

The gene calls are TRBV5-1 and TRBJ1-4, with 8 bases matching TRBD1. From germline, CDR1 is SGHRS and CDR2 YFSETQ. The CDR3 runs 14 residues. Germline trimming cut 4 bases from V and 7 bases from J; bases unmatched to any gene: 6. DNA for the CDR3: TGCGCCAGCAGCGTAGGACAGGGAGGTGAAAAACTGTTTTTT. This sequence encodes CASSVGQGGEKLFF.

About this clone itself: A read error may account for a junction end that differs from germline. V usage is TRBV19 and J usage is TRBJ2-3; a weak D match, TRBD1 (5 bases). There are 14 residues in the CDR3. Germline lookup yields CDR1 LNHDA and CDR2 SQIVND (reference sequence). The CDR3 sequence: CASSVDSGTDTQYF. The CDR3 region has the DNA TGTGCCAGTAGTGTAGACAGTGGCACAGATACGCAGTATTTT.

This sequence joins TRBV7-9 and TRBJ2-1, with TRBD1 identical over 7 bases. This CDR3 comprises 14 residues. Germline-derived CDR1 and CDR2 are SEHNR and FQNEAQ (reference sequence). V was clipped by 4 bases and J by 8 bases; unmatched bases: 8. For the CDR3, the DNA is TGTGCCAGCAGCTCCCGGACAGGCGGCCATGAGCAGTTCTTC. The encoded protein is CASSSRTGGHEQFF.